The source of this TCR beta chain is a study of CD8 T cells in ankylosing spondylitis. This clonotype was found many times. TCRdb reanalysed the 5' RACE reads using MiXCR and keeps one entry per CDR3 protein. The repertoire has about 140,000 distinct CDR3 sequences, more than 5.5% of them found once; the top ten carry under 15%. CDR1 and CDR2 from the germline V gene are SQVTM and ANQGSEA. This CDR3 contains 13 residues. V lost 8 bases and J lost 3; bases outside the gene matches: 10. This rearrangement joins TRBV29-1 to TRBJ2-7; 7 bases fit TRBD2. The TCR comes from a female donor with ankylosing spondylitis or in good health (not recorded which). Sequenced input: blood, either unsorted or a sorted T cell fraction (not recorded which). Here the CDR3 reads CSMSKGGGYEQYF. The CDR3 DNA follows: TGCAGCATGTCCAAGGGCGGGGGCTACGAGCAGTACTTC.